A selection of T cell receptor beta chains follows, all from one sample in a study of breast tumors, draining lymph nodes, adjacent tissues. TCRdb ran MiXCR on the multiplex PCR reads and lists one entry per CDR3 protein. Here the sample spans 200,000 to 250,000 distinct CDR3 sequences, under 40% being singletons. Material: axillary lymph node tissue. These receptors all come from a female donor with breast cancer. Some clones in this sample may be carry-over from other donors' samples. The CDR3 runs from the conserved cysteine through the conserved F or W. The order of the fields is CDR3 protein, CDR3 DNA, J gene, clone size, D gene, V gene. The D gene is left open where the match is weak. Size is stated for part of the rows, as once, few or many counts, or as a class when the clone is expanded.

CDR3aa: CASSLLLTGEIYNEQFF; CDR3nt: TGTGCCAGCAGCTTACTCCTGACAGGGGAGATTTACAATGAGCAGTTCTTC; j_gene: TRBJ2-1; abundance: many; d_gene: TRBD1; v_gene: TRBV7-2
CDR3aa: CASSLWETYEQYF; CDR3nt: TGTGCCAGCAGTTTATGGGAGACCTACGAGCAGTACTTC; j_gene: TRBJ2-7; abundance: many; d_gene: NA; v_gene: TRBV12-3/TRBV12-4
CDR3aa: CASRGGTGSSTDTQYF; CDR3nt: TGTGCCAGCAGGGGCGGGACAGGGAGTTCCACAGATACGCAGTATTTT; j_gene: TRBJ2-3; abundance: once; d_gene: TRBD1; v_gene: TRBV2
CDR3aa: CSARPGKNTGELFF; CDR3nt: TGCAGTGCTAGGCCAGGGAAGAACACCGGGGAGCTGTTTTTT; j_gene: TRBJ2-2; abundance: many; d_gene: NA; v_gene: TRBV20-1
CDR3aa: CSAKGTEGGSTF; CDR3nt: TGCAGTGCTAAGGGGACGGAGGGGGGCTCCACCTTC; j_gene: TRBJ1-2; abundance: few; d_gene: NA; v_gene: TRBV20-1
CDR3aa: CASSPTSGRTNTQYF; CDR3nt: TGTGCCAGCAGCCCTACTAGCGGGAGGACAAATACGCAGTATTTT; j_gene: TRBJ2-3; abundance: NA; d_gene: TRBD2; v_gene: TRBV12-3/TRBV12-4
CDR3aa: CASSYSGGRHYNEQFF; CDR3nt: TGTGCCAGCAGTTACTCGGGTGGCAGACACTACAATGAGCAGTTCTTC; j_gene: TRBJ2-1; abundance: NA; d_gene: NA; v_gene: TRBV6-5
CDR3aa: CASSLAGPNEQFF; CDR3nt: TGCGCCAGCAGCTTGGCGGGTCCGAATGAGCAGTTCTTC; j_gene: TRBJ2-1; abundance: once; d_gene: NA; v_gene: TRBV5-1
CDR3aa: CASSELGTSGGEQYF; CDR3nt: TGCGCCAGCAGTGAGCTTGGGACTAGCGGAGGCGAGCAGTACTTC; j_gene: TRBJ2-7; abundance: NA; d_gene: TRBD2; v_gene: TRBV10-2
CDR3aa: CASSQHLNLGSTNTGELFF; CDR3nt: TGCGCCAGCAGCCAACACTTAAACTTAGGGTCCACGAACACCGGGGAGCTGTTTTTT; j_gene: TRBJ2-2; abundance: many; d_gene: NA; v_gene: TRBV4-3
CDR3aa: CASSLAWANVLTF; CDR3nt: TGTGCCAGCAGCTTAGCGTGGGCCAACGTCCTGACTTTC; j_gene: TRBJ2-6; abundance: many; d_gene: NA; v_gene: TRBV7-8
CDR3aa: CASSHSTSPIVGGEQFF; CDR3nt: TGTGCCAGCAGTCACTCGACCAGTCCAATTGTAGGGGGTGAGCAGTTCTTC; j_gene: TRBJ2-1; abundance: NA; d_gene: NA; v_gene: TRBV6-5
CDR3aa: CASSTGTQSYNEQFF; CDR3nt: TGCGCCAGCAGCACCGGGACGCAATCCTACAATGAGCAGTTCTTC; j_gene: TRBJ2-1; abundance: many; d_gene: NA; v_gene: TRBV5-1
CDR3aa: CATSDFDSQPQHF; CDR3nt: TGTGCCACCAGTGATTTCGACAGTCAGCCCCAGCATTTT; j_gene: TRBJ1-5; abundance: NA; d_gene: NA; v_gene: TRBV24-1
CDR3aa: CSASTGRVYEQYF; CDR3nt: TGCAGTGCTTCGACAGGGAGGGTGTACGAGCAGTACTTC; j_gene: TRBJ2-7; abundance: many; d_gene: NA; v_gene: TRBV20-1
CDR3aa: CASSQDRSYGYTF; CDR3nt: TGTGCCAGCAGCCAGGACAGGTCCTATGGCTACACCTTC; j_gene: TRBJ1-2; abundance: many; d_gene: TRBD1; v_gene: TRBV4-2
CDR3aa: CASSLDELTEAFF; CDR3nt: TGTGCTAGCAGCTTAGATGAATTAACTGAAGCTTTCTTT; j_gene: TRBJ1-1; abundance: NA; d_gene: NA; v_gene: TRBV7-7
CDR3aa: CASSLGEDVGYTF; CDR3nt: TGCGCCAGCAGCTTGGGGGAGGATGTAGGCTACACCTTC; j_gene: TRBJ1-2; abundance: many; d_gene: NA; v_gene: TRBV5-1
CDR3aa: CSASPRRDRDLHTGELFF; CDR3nt: TGCAGCGCTTCCCCCCGCCGGGACAGGGACTTGCACACCGGGGAGCTGTTTTTT; j_gene: TRBJ2-2; abundance: many; d_gene: TRBD1; v_gene: TRBV29-1
CDR3aa: CASSQDSGVVFGNTIYF; CDR3nt: TGCGCCAGCAGCCAAGATAGCGGGGTTGTATTTGGAAACACCATATATTTT; j_gene: TRBJ1-3; abundance: many; d_gene: NA; v_gene: TRBV4-1
CDR3aa: CSVQQGQNQPQHF; CDR3nt: TGCAGCGTCCAACAGGGACAAAATCAGCCCCAGCATTTT; j_gene: TRBJ1-5; abundance: NA; d_gene: NA; v_gene: TRBV29-1
CDR3aa: CASSLILNTEAFF; CDR3nt: TGTGCCAGCAGCTTGATCCTGAACACTGAAGCTTTCTTT; j_gene: TRBJ1-1; abundance: NA; d_gene: NA; v_gene: TRBV5-5
CDR3aa: CAWSVGSALYNEQFF; CDR3nt: TGTGCCTGGAGTGTTGGTAGCGCCTTATACAATGAGCAGTTCTTC; j_gene: TRBJ2-1; abundance: few; d_gene: NA; v_gene: TRBV30
CDR3aa: CASSPRDRIYIQYF; CDR3nt: TGTGCCAGTAGTCCCCGGGACAGGATTTACATTCAGTACTTC; j_gene: TRBJ2-4; abundance: NA; d_gene: TRBD1; v_gene: TRBV19
CDR3aa: CATSGNRDTEAFF; CDR3nt: TGTGCCACCAGTGGTAACCGGGACACAGAAGCTTTCTTT; j_gene: TRBJ1-1; abundance: few; d_gene: NA; v_gene: TRBV24-1
CDR3aa: CATIHRGVDRPQHF; CDR3nt: TGTGCCACTATCCACAGGGGGGTCGATCGGCCCCAGCATTTT; j_gene: TRBJ1-5; abundance: NA; d_gene: TRBD1; v_gene: TRBV6-1
CDR3aa: CASSLGQGADNSPLHF; CDR3nt: TGCGCCAGCAGCTTGGGGCAGGGGGCGGACAATTCGCCCCTCCACTTT; j_gene: TRBJ1-6; abundance: NA; d_gene: TRBD1; v_gene: TRBV5-1
CDR3aa: CSVVCRTGWPGELFF; CDR3nt: TGCAGCGTTGTCTGTAGGACAGGGTGGCCCGGGGAGCTGTTTTTT; j_gene: TRBJ2-2; abundance: many; d_gene: TRBD1; v_gene: TRBV29-1
CDR3aa: CASSISREQSSYNEQFF; CDR3nt: TGTGCCAGCAGCATAAGCCGGGAGCAGAGCTCCTACAATGAGCAGTTCTTC; j_gene: TRBJ2-1; abundance: many; d_gene: NA; v_gene: TRBV9
CDR3aa: CSARALLTTGELSEWTDTQYF; CDR3nt: TGCAGTGCTAGAGCTTTACTTACCACCGGGGAGCTGTCAGAGTGGACAGATACGCAGTATTTT; j_gene: TRBJ2-3; abundance: NA; d_gene: NA; v_gene: TRBV20-1
CDR3aa: CSARDSGNTF; CDR3nt: TGCAGTGCTAGAGATTCTGGAAACACCTTC; j_gene: TRBJ1-2; abundance: many; d_gene: NA; v_gene: TRBV20-1
CDR3aa: CAISEGDRGGGNEKLFF; CDR3nt: TGTGCCATCAGTGAGGGTGACAGGGGTGGTGGAAATGAAAAACTGTTTTTT; j_gene: TRBJ1-4; abundance: many; d_gene: TRBD1; v_gene: TRBV10-3
CDR3aa: CASSLPSGSRDEQSF; CDR3nt: TGTGCCAGCAGCCTACCTAGCGGGAGTAGGGATGAGCAGTCCTTC; j_gene: TRBJ2-1; abundance: NA; d_gene: TRBD2; v_gene: TRBV3-1
CDR3aa: CASSRLAAGTGELFF; CDR3nt: TGTGCCAGCAGCCGACTAGCGGCGGGCACCGGGGAGCTGTTTTTT; j_gene: TRBJ2-2; abundance: NA; d_gene: TRBD2; v_gene: TRBV5-8
CDR3aa: CASSSRQGVQETQYF; CDR3nt: TGTGCCAGCAGCTCCCGACAGGGGGTCCAAGAGACCCAGTACTTC; j_gene: TRBJ2-5; abundance: many; d_gene: TRBD1; v_gene: TRBV7-9
CDR3aa: CAISDRGGTHSNQPQHF; CDR3nt: TGTGCCATCAGTGATAGGGGGGGGACCCATAGCAATCAGCCCCAGCATTTT; j_gene: TRBJ1-5; abundance: NA; d_gene: NA; v_gene: TRBV10-3
CDR3aa: CASSGDRSTRREKLFF; CDR3nt: TGTGCCAGCAGTGGAGATAGATCAACCAGGCGGGAAAAACTGTTTTTT; j_gene: TRBJ1-4; abundance: NA; d_gene: NA; v_gene: TRBV2
CDR3aa: CASSFWPRDPGANVLTF; CDR3nt: TGTGCCAGCAGTTTCTGGCCCCGGGACCCTGGGGCCAACGTCCTGACTTTC; j_gene: TRBJ2-6; abundance: many; d_gene: NA; v_gene: TRBV12-3/TRBV12-4
CDR3aa: CASSPRQGLGEQYF; CDR3nt: TGTGCCAGCAGCCCGAGACAGGGTTTGGGGGAGCAGTACTTC; j_gene: TRBJ2-7; abundance: NA; d_gene: TRBD1; v_gene: TRBV5-4
CDR3aa: CATSRDEGNYGYTF; CDR3nt: TGTGCCACCAGCAGAGATGAGGGTAACTATGGCTACACCTTC; j_gene: TRBJ1-2; abundance: many; d_gene: NA; v_gene: TRBV15
CDR3aa: CATGTSANTGELFF; CDR3nt: TGTGCCACGGGGACTAGCGCAAACACCGGGGAGCTGTTTTTT; j_gene: TRBJ2-2; abundance: NA; d_gene: TRBD2; v_gene: TRBV15
CDR3aa: CATSELHPGNSPLHF; CDR3nt: TGTGCCACCAGTGAGTTACACCCGGGGAATTCACCCCTCCACTTT; j_gene: TRBJ1-6; abundance: once; d_gene: NA; v_gene: TRBV24-1
CDR3aa: CSARPGSSYNSPLHF; CDR3nt: TGCAGTGCTAGACCCGGGAGCTCCTATAATTCACCCCTCCACTTT; j_gene: TRBJ1-6; abundance: many; d_gene: NA; v_gene: TRBV20-1
CDR3aa: CASSGGQGYSGANVLTF; CDR3nt: TGTGCCAGCAGTGGGGGGCAGGGCTACTCTGGGGCCAACGTCCTGACTTTC; j_gene: TRBJ2-6; abundance: NA; d_gene: NA; v_gene: TRBV2
CDR3aa: CASSSSLAGGYEQYF; CDR3nt: TGTGCCAGCAGTTCGTCACTAGCGGGAGGATACGAGCAGTACTTC; j_gene: TRBJ2-7; abundance: NA; d_gene: TRBD2; v_gene: TRBV28
CDR3aa: CASSGRVDTQYF; CDR3nt: TGTGCCAGCAGCGGGAGGGTCGATACGCAGTATTTT; j_gene: TRBJ2-3; abundance: NA; d_gene: NA; v_gene: TRBV9
CDR3aa: CASSYAGRDYGYTF; CDR3nt: TGTGCCAGCAGTTACGCGGGCAGGGACTATGGCTACACCTTC; j_gene: TRBJ1-2; abundance: many; d_gene: NA; v_gene: TRBV6-5
CDR3aa: CASSARPGQGKGNTIYF; CDR3nt: TGTGCCAGCAGCGCTCGGCCGGGACAGGGGAAAGGAAACACCATATATTTT; j_gene: TRBJ1-3; abundance: NA; d_gene: TRBD1; v_gene: TRBV9
CDR3aa: CASSPRQGASNQPQHF; CDR3nt: TGTGCCAGCAGTCCTCGACAGGGGGCGAGCAATCAGCCCCAGCATTTT; j_gene: TRBJ1-5; abundance: many; d_gene: TRBD1; v_gene: TRBV6-6
CDR3aa: CSARLDHYEQYF; CDR3nt: TGCAGTGCTAGGCTAGATCACTACGAGCAGTACTTC; j_gene: TRBJ2-7; abundance: many; d_gene: NA; v_gene: TRBV20-1
CDR3aa: CASSSKPGPPGQRSYEQYF; CDR3nt: TGTGCCAGCAGCTCGAAGCCCGGCCCTCCGGGACAGCGCTCCTACGAGCAGTACTTC; j_gene: TRBJ2-7; abundance: NA; d_gene: TRBD1; v_gene: TRBV13
CDR3aa: CASSFPGTNSPLHF; CDR3nt: TGTGCCAGCAGTTTTCCAGGGACGAATTCACCCCTCCACTTT; j_gene: TRBJ1-6; abundance: NA; d_gene: NA; v_gene: TRBV27
CDR3aa: CASSQEGLAGGGTDTQYF; CDR3nt: TGTGCCAGCAGCCAAGAGGGACTAGCGGGAGGGGGCACAGATACGCAGTATTTT; j_gene: TRBJ2-3; abundance: NA; d_gene: TRBD2; v_gene: TRBV3-1
CDR3aa: CATTMGALSNQPQHF; CDR3nt: TGTGCCACCACGATGGGGGCGTTAAGCAATCAGCCCCAGCATTTT; j_gene: TRBJ1-5; abundance: few; d_gene: NA; v_gene: TRBV27
CDR3aa: CSAQRTDQETQYF; CDR3nt: TGCAGTGCCCAAAGGACAGACCAAGAGACCCAGTACTTC; j_gene: TRBJ2-5; abundance: many; d_gene: NA; v_gene: TRBV20-1
CDR3aa: CASAQTRDGNNEQFF; CDR3nt: TGTGCCAGCGCACAAACCCGGGACGGCAACAATGAGCAGTTCTTC; j_gene: TRBJ2-1; abundance: NA; d_gene: NA; v_gene: TRBV6-6
CDR3aa: CAAAETKNQPQHF; CDR3nt: TGTGCCGCCGCCGAGACAAAAAATCAGCCCCAGCATTTT; j_gene: TRBJ1-5; abundance: many; d_gene: NA; v_gene: TRBV6-6
CDR3aa: CASSFTAGGNNEQFF; CDR3nt: TGTGCCAGCAGTTTCACGGCGGGGGGCAACAATGAGCAGTTCTTC; j_gene: TRBJ2-1; abundance: few; d_gene: TRBD2; v_gene: TRBV12-3/TRBV12-4
CDR3aa: CSARGGGPGEQYF; CDR3nt: TGCAGTGCTAGGGGGGGAGGGCCGGGAGAGCAGTACTTC; j_gene: TRBJ2-7; abundance: many; d_gene: TRBD2; v_gene: TRBV20-1
CDR3aa: CASSPELADTQYF; CDR3nt: TGTGCCAGCAGTCCCGAACTGGCGGATACGCAGTATTTT; j_gene: TRBJ2-3; abundance: NA; d_gene: NA; v_gene: TRBV27